A single sample is the source of the 14 T cell receptor beta chains below, sequenced in a study of brain T cells in children with intractable seizures. Time point in this sample: blood from clinic visit 5 months post-surgery; TSC patient then seizure free. Assay: immunoSEQ multiplex PCR; the TCRdb copy retains only in-frame clones and omits some. The sample carries a few hundred thousand clones, 93% recorded once. The starting material was peripheral blood, obtained about 5 months after surgery. These TCRs come from a boy younger than two with tuberous sclerosis and intractable seizures.

This clone occurred once. The V gene is TRBV19, the J gene TRBJ2-5, with TRBD2 identical over 11 bases. The CDR3 length is 15 residues. The germline V gene encodes CDR1 LNHDA and CDR2 SQIVND (reference sequence). With 7 bases clipped from V and 6 bases from J, the junction kept 10 bases outside the gene matches. The CDR3 spells CASTTSGGSEKTQYF. In DNA, the CDR3 is TGTGCCAGTACAACTAGCGGGGGAAGTGAAAAGACCCAGTACTTC.

This chain uses TRBV7-9 with TRBJ2-5; TRBD2 aligns across 14 bases. Germline assignment: CDR1 SEHNR and CDR2 FQNEAQ (reference sequence). V trimming: 5 bases; J trimming: 5 bases; junction bases outside the gene matches: 10. The CDR3 runs to 17 residues. CDR3 nucleotide sequence: TGTGCCAGCAGCCTTGGACTAGCGGGGGGCAAGCGGGAGACCCAGTACTTC. The encoded protein is CASSLGLAGGKRETQYF.

The chain uses TRBV30 and TRBJ2-1; TRBD1 is a possible D gene (6 bases). From germline, CDR1 is GTSNPN and CDR2 SVGIG (reference sequence). This CDR3 comprises 14 residues. V dropped 5 bases and J dropped 8 bases, with 19 bases sitting between them. Here the CDR3 DNA reads TGTGCCTGGCACAGGGAATATAGTTGGGATGAGCAGTTCTTC. Translated: CAWHREYSWDEQFF.

The rearrangement uses TRBV27 and TRBJ2-2, with D possibly being TRBD1 (5 bases). The germline CDR1 and CDR2 sequences are MNHEY and SMNVEV (reference sequence). Trimming left V 6 bases short and J 4 bases short, with 18 bases between. The CDR3 length is 16 residues. The CDR3 loop reads CASSPVGHIITGELFF. The CDR3 DNA is TGTGCCAGCAGCCCAGTAGGACACATAATCACCGGGGAGCTGTTTTTT.

On this clone itself: One junction end disagrees with the germline gene, perhaps due to a read error. CDR3 region: CASSVYSGDYERYF. The CDR3 nucleotides read TGTGCCAGCAGCGTATATTCAGGGGACTACGAGCGGTACTTC. The chain couples TRBV9 to TRBJ2-7; D is perhaps TRBD2 (7 bases). Germline CDR1 reads SGDLS; CDR2 reads YYNGEE. This CDR3 region has 14 residues.

In the case of this clone: This sample also contains other DNA sequences that code for the same CDR3. The chain recombines TRBV6-1 with TRBJ1-5; D is perhaps TRBD1 (5 bases). Germline V gene lookup returns CDR1 MNHNS and CDR2 SASEGT. This CDR3 contains 14 residues. With 3 bases removed from V and 4 bases from J, the gap between germline ends came to 10 bases. CDR3 DNA: TGTGCCAGCAGTGACCGGGACGGAAATCAGCCCCAGCATTTT. It translates to CASSDRDGNQPQHF.

This chain links TRBV2 with TRBJ2-5, with a possible D match to TRBD2 (6 bases). The CDR3 is 12 amino acids. Deletions cut 3 bases from V and 5 bases from J, with 7 bases between. Germline-derived CDR1 and CDR2 are SNHLY and FYNNEI. For the CDR3, the DNA is TGTGCCAGCAGTGAGGCGGGGGAGACCCAGTACTTC. Protein product: CASSEAGETQYF. The full variable domain, with the rest looked up from reference TRBV2 and TRBJ2-5, is EPEVTQTPSHQVTQMGQEVILRCVPISNHLYFYWYRQILGQKVEFLVSFYNNEISEKSEIFDDQFSVERPDGSNFTLKIRSTKLEDSAMYFCASSEAGETQYFGPGTRLLVL.

The V call is TRBV12-3 or TRBV12-4, the J call TRBJ1-4; no clear D gene. The V and J ends lost 2 bases and 8 bases respectively, with 3 bases between them. The CDR3 loop spans 11 amino acids. Here the CDR3 reads CASSLREKLFF. The CDR3 DNA sequence: TGTGCCAGCAGTTTAAGGGAAAAACTGTTTTTT.

The chain joins TRBV27 to TRBJ1-1; unclear D gene. The CDR3 covers 13 residues. Between the trimmed V and J ends, which lost 7 bases and 6 bases, there was a span of 15 bases. Germline V gene lookup returns CDR1 MNHEY and CDR2 SMNVEV (reference sequence). The CDR3, as DNA: TGTGCCAGCACCCACCGATCGGGCTCTGAAGCTTTCTTT. It translates to CASTHRSGSEAFF.

The J gene is TRBJ2-5, the V gene TRBV7-8; TRBD2 agrees at 8 bases. Unmatched junction bases numbered 10, after V lost 1 base and J lost 0 bases. Germline CDR1 reads SGHVS; CDR2 reads FQNEAQ. There are 18 residues in the CDR3. The CDR3 nucleotides are TGTGCCAGCAGCTTAGTATGGTTAGGCGGGGGGAACCAAGAGACCCAGTACTTC. Protein sequence: CASSLVWLGGGNQETQYF.

The chain uses TRBV27 and TRBJ2-3; 10 bases fit TRBD2. J was trimmed by 6 bases and V by 8 bases; bases with no gene match: 17. The CDR3 runs to 17 residues. Per germline, CDR1 MNHEY and CDR2 SMNVEV (reference sequence). CDR3 nucleotide sequence: TGTGCCAGCGTCGTGGTAGGGCTAGCGGGGGTTCGGGATACGCAGTATTTT. This translates into CASVVVGLAGVRDTQYF.

This chain links TRBV11-2 with TRBJ2-7; TRBD2 aligns across 11 bases. The germline gives CDR1 SGHAT, CDR2 FQNNGV. After removal of 1 base from V and 6 bases from J, the junction contained 2 bases not matched to a gene. The CDR3 sequence is 14 residues long. The CDR3 DNA reads as TGTGCCAGCAGCTTAGGGCTAGCGGGAGGCGAGCAGTACTTC. Translation gives CASSLGLAGGEQYF.

The V call is TRBV5-1, the J call TRBJ2-7, with D perhaps matching TRBD1 (5 bases). Trimming took off 0 bases at V and 4 bases at J, with 8 bases between the two ends. The length of the CDR3 is 13 residues. Germline CDR1 SGHRS, CDR2 YFSETQ. CDR3 protein: CASSLAQGYEQYF. In DNA form, the CDR3 reads TGCGCCAGCAGCTTGGCCCAGGGATACGAGCAGTACTTC.

The chain recombines TRBV20-1 with TRBJ2-5; the match to TRBD2 covers 7 bases. The CDR3 extends over 9 amino acids. The germline V gene has CDR1 DFQATT and CDR2 SNEGSKA (reference sequence). CDR3 sequence reads: CRGGETQYF. DNA for the CDR3: TGCAGGGGGGGGGAGACCCAGTACTTC.